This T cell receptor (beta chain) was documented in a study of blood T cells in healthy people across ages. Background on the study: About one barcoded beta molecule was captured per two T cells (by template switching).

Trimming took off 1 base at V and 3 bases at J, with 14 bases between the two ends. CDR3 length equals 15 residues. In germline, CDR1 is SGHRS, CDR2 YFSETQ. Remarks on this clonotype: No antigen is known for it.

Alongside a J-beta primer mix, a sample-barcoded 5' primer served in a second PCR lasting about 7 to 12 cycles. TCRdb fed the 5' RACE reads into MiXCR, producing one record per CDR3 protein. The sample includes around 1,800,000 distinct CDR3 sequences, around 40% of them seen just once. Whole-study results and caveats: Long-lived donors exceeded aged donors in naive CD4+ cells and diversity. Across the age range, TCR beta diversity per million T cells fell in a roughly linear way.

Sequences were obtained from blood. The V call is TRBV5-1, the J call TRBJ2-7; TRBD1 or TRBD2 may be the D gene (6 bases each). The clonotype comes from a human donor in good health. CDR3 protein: CASSLKGGVFYEQYF. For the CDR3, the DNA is TGCGCCAGCAGCTTGAAGGGGGGCGTGTTCTACGAGCAGTACTTC.